These T cell receptor beta chains were read from a single sample in a study of CD8 T cells in ankylosing spondylitis. TCRdb ran MiXCR on the 5' RACE reads and lists one entry per CDR3 protein. The table has 200,000 to 250,000 distinct CDR3 sequences, about 16% seen once. Sequencing was carried out using blood, either unsorted or a sorted T cell fraction (not recorded which). The source of these receptors is a male donor with ankylosing spondylitis. Both conserved end residues are part of each CDR3. The D gene is left open where the match is weak. Expanded clones are given a class, and other clones once, few, many or no size at all.

clone_size	j_call	v_call	d_call	cdr3_nt	cdr3_aa
few	TRBJ2-7	TRBV14	TRBD1	TGTGCCAGCAGTCCGGGACAGGGACTCGACGAGCAGTACTTC	CASSPGQGLDEQYF
few	TRBJ2-7	TRBV14	TRBD2	TGTGCCAGCAGCCACCCCGGGAGGCCGGGGCCAACCGACGAGCAGTACTTC	CASSHPGRPGPTDEQYF
-	TRBJ2-7	TRBV28	TRBD1	TGTGCCAGCAGTGAAACAGGGGGCGAGCAGTACTTC	CASSETGGEQYF
many	TRBJ2-1	TRBV29-1	-	TGCAGCGTTGAATCTAGCATCTATTACAATGAGCAGTTCTTC	CSVESSIYYNEQFF
few	TRBJ2-7	TRBV20-1	-	TGCAGTGCTAGAGGTTTGTTTAAGGCCTCCTACGAGCAGTACTTC	CSARGLFKASYEQYF
few	TRBJ2-1	TRBV24-1	TRBD2	TGTGCCACCAGTGACCCTAGCGGGTATGAGCAGTTCTTC	CATSDPSGYEQFF
once	TRBJ2-3	TRBV4-2	-	TGTGCCAGCAGCCAAGTAGGAGTGGATACGCAGTATTTT	CASSQVGVDTQYF
few	TRBJ1-2	TRBV5-1	TRBD1	TGCGCCAGCAGCTTGCCCGACAGGGTTCATGGCTACACCTTC	CASSLPDRVHGYTF
-	TRBJ2-7	TRBV20-1	-	TGCAGTGCTAGAGATCTTGAGGGAGATTTTTACTTC	CSARDLEGDFYF
many	TRBJ1-1	TRBV4-2	-	TGTGCCAGCAGCCAGTTTTCAGGGAGTACTGAAGCTTTCTTT	CASSQFSGSTEAFF
few	TRBJ1-1	TRBV29-1	-	TGCAGCGTTGACGACAGCCTTGGTGAGGGTGAAGCTTTCTTT	CSVDDSLGEGEAFF
-	TRBJ2-1	TRBV13	TRBD2	TGTGCCAGCAGCTCGAGCGGGGGGGTGGTCAATGAGCAGTTCTTC	CASSSSGGVVNEQFF
few	TRBJ2-7	TRBV7-2	-	TGTGCCAGCAGCCCCCCTATTACAGGGCGCTACGAGCAGTACTTC	CASSPPITGRYEQYF
-	TRBJ2-3	TRBV12-3/TRBV12-4	TRBD2	TGTGCCAGCAGTTCCCCCCCTACTAGCGTTTATGCTAGCACAGATACGCAGTATTTT	CASSSPPTSVYASTDTQYF
-	TRBJ2-7	TRBV29-1	TRBD1	TGCAGCGTTGAGGCAGGGGGCCTCCACGAGCTGTACTTC	CSVEAGGLHELYF
-	TRBJ2-5	TRBV27	TRBD2	TGTGCCAGCACCCGGGGGGTTGGGTATGGGGAGACCCAGTACTTC	CASTRGVGYGETQYF
-	TRBJ1-4	TRBV2	-	TGTGCCAGCAGTGAACCGGGGAGTAATGAAAAACTGTTTTTT	CASSEPGSNEKLFF
-	TRBJ2-1	TRBV9	-	TGTGCCAGCAGCGTAGGACAGGCTACCTACAATGAGCAGTTCTTC	CASSVGQATYNEQFF
few	TRBJ2-7	TRBV11-2	-	TGTGCCAGCAGAAACGGGACTTCCCCCTACGAGCAGTACTTC	CASRNGTSPYEQYF
few	TRBJ1-2	TRBV12-3/TRBV12-4	-	TGTGCCAGCAGTCCCGCCTTGGGAGATACTAACTATGGCTACACCTTC	CASSPALGDTNYGYTF
many	TRBJ2-1	TRBV29-1	TRBD2	TGCAGCGTCGACGGGTTCCCTAGCGGGAGCTACAATGAGCAGTTCTTC	CSVDGFPSGSYNEQFF
few	TRBJ1-1	TRBV11-2	-	TGTGCCAGCAGCTTAGATCTTTTTACCATGGGCACTGAAGCTTTCTTT	CASSLDLFTMGTEAFF
few	TRBJ2-7	TRBV10-3	TRBD2	TGTGCCATCAGTGAGATGGGCGGGAGCTCCTACGAGCAGTACTTC	CAISEMGGSSYEQYF
-	TRBJ1-2	TRBV12-3/TRBV12-4	TRBD1	TGTGCCAGCCTAAACCTGGACAGGGGTTGGAACTATGGCTACACCTTC	CASLNLDRGWNYGYTF
few	TRBJ2-5	TRBV6-5	-	TGTGCCAGCAGTTCCTCCCCAGGGTTTGCAGAGACCCAGTACTTC	CASSSSPGFAETQYF
once	TRBJ2-5	TRBV12-3/TRBV12-4	-	TGTGCCAGCAGTTTAGACGGGAACCAAAAGACCCAGTACTTC	CASSLDGNQKTQYF
many	TRBJ2-5	TRBV12-3/TRBV12-4	TRBD2	TGTGCCAGCAGTTTTTGGGGGAGGGCCGCGGTGGAGACCCAGTACTTC	CASSFWGRAAVETQYF
few	TRBJ2-1	TRBV6-5	-	TGTGCCAACAATGAGCAGTTCTTC	CANNEQFF
-	TRBJ2-7	TRBV29-1	-	TGCAGCGTCCGATCGGAGGCTAGCGCCTCCTACGAGCAGTACTTC	CSVRSEASASYEQYF
few	TRBJ1-4	TRBV2	-	TGTGCCAGCAGTCCTGGCGAAGCCGGTAATGAAAAACTGTTTTTT	CASSPGEAGNEKLFF
-	TRBJ2-7	TRBV20-1	-	TGCAGTGCTCGCGCCCAGGACGGGACACCCATCTACGAGCAGTACTTC	CSARAQDGTPIYEQYF
-	TRBJ2-1	TRBV7-8	-	TGTGCCAGCAGCTTAAGGCCGGTGGTCGGTGCGACGGACAATGAGCAGTTCTTC	CASSLRPVVGATDNEQFF
few	TRBJ2-7	TRBV4-1	-	TGCGCCAGCAGCCATGGCAACTCCTACGAGCAGTACTTC	CASSHGNSYEQYF
-	TRBJ2-7	TRBV6-1	-	TGTGCCAGCAGAGGGGTGATCTACGAGCAGTACTTC	CASRGVIYEQYF
-	TRBJ2-2	TRBV28	-	TGTGCCAGCAGTCCCGCGAGTATTTCCGGGGAGCTGTTTTTT	CASSPASISGELFF
-	TRBJ1-1	TRBV7-8	-	TGTGCCAGCAGCTTAGAAGGTTTGGAAGCTTTCTTT	CASSLEGLEAFF
few	TRBJ2-7	TRBV7-9	-	TGTGCCAGCAGCTTTTCGGCGGCCTACGAGCAGTACTTC	CASSFSAAYEQYF
few	TRBJ2-7	TRBV4-1	TRBD1	TGCGCCAGCAGCAGAGGACAGGTAAACGAGCAGTACTTC	CASSRGQVNEQYF
-	TRBJ2-2	TRBV28	-	TGTGCCAGCAGTCCCTACCAGGGTAACACCGGGGAGCTGTTTTTT	CASSPYQGNTGELFF
many	TRBJ2-1	TRBV12-3/TRBV12-4	-	TGTGCCAGCAGTTCTCCAGGACAGTTTGATGAGCAGTTCTTC	CASSSPGQFDEQFF
many	TRBJ1-3	TRBV12-3/TRBV12-4	-	TGTGCCAGCAGCCCCTATCCTGGAAACACCATATATTTT	CASSPYPGNTIYF
-	TRBJ2-2	TRBV20-1	TRBD2	TGCAGTGTGAGCGGGAGATACACCGGGGAGCTGTTTTTT	CSVSGRYTGELFF
few	TRBJ2-1	TRBV20-1	-	TGCAGTGCTACAGGGGCGAACTACAATGAGCAGTTCTTC	CSATGANYNEQFF
few	TRBJ2-1	TRBV6-1	-	TGTGCCAGCAGTGAATATGGGTTCAATGAGCAGTTCTTC	CASSEYGFNEQFF
-	TRBJ2-7	TRBV10-3	-	TGTGCCATCAGCTGGGACACCTCCTACGAGCAGTACTTC	CAISWDTSYEQYF
many	TRBJ2-2	TRBV12-3/TRBV12-4	-	TGTGCCAGCAGCTCGACCGGCACCTCGAACACCGGGGAGCTGTTTTTT	CASSSTGTSNTGELFF
-	TRBJ1-2	TRBV4-1	-	TGCGCCAGCAGCCAAGATAAGGGAGGGTATGGCTACACCTTC	CASSQDKGGYGYTF
-	TRBJ2-3	TRBV12-3/TRBV12-4	-	TGTGCCAGCAGTTGGATACCCACAGATACGCAGTATTTT	CASSWIPTDTQYF
many	TRBJ2-3	TRBV15	-	TGTGCCACCAGCAGAGCAAACACAGATACGCAGTATTTT	CATSRANTDTQYF
few	TRBJ2-7	TRBV28	-	TGTGCCAGCAGCCGGACGGGGACGGGGTACGAGCAGTACTTC	CASSRTGTGYEQYF
few	TRBJ2-1	TRBV15	-	TGTGCCACCCAGTCCACTGTCACCTACAATGAGCAGTTCTTC	CATQSTVTYNEQFF
-	TRBJ2-7	TRBV7-9	TRBD1	TGTGCCAGCAGCTTGGGGACAGGGCGGTACGAGCAGTACTTC	CASSLGTGRYEQYF
few	TRBJ2-7	TRBV5-1	-	TGCGCCAGCAGCTTGGATGACCCCTACGAGCAGTACTTC	CASSLDDPYEQYF
-	TRBJ2-7	TRBV20-1	-	TGCAGTGTCCCGGACGTGGGAACATCCTACGAGCAGTACTTC	CSVPDVGTSYEQYF
-	TRBJ1-1	TRBV9	-	TGTGCCAGCAGCGTAGACCATAAAGACACTGAAGCTTTCTTT	CASSVDHKDTEAFF
few	TRBJ1-1	TRBV27	-	TGTGCCAGCAGATTCATGAACACTGAAGCTTTCTTT	CASRFMNTEAFF
-	TRBJ2-3	TRBV15	TRBD2	TGTGCCACCAGCAGGAGAACTAGCGGGAATGCAGATACGCAGTATTTT	CATSRRTSGNADTQYF
-	TRBJ1-1	TRBV7-9	-	TGTGCCAGCAGCTTAGGGGTGGCTGAAGCTTTCTTT	CASSLGVAEAFF
-	TRBJ2-5	TRBV4-1	-	TGCGCCAGCAGCCAAGACAACCTGCAAGAGACCCAGTACTTC	CASSQDNLQETQYF